This T cell receptor (beta chain) was sequenced for a study of shared clonotypes between healthy human individuals. Deep level was the assay's run setting. TCRdb's copy holds only in-frame clones and misses some; the assay was immunoSEQ multiplex PCR. Found here are 2 million or so clones, 85% to 95% of them singletons; the top ten hold 0.1% to 0.15%. The donor cohort consisted entirely of Caucasian adults residing in Nashville, Tennessee. Study-wide points: Of the naive CD4 clonotypes, about 5% were shared across several donors. Estimated clonotype richness was generally higher in naive than memory subsets.

In its sample, this clone was seen once. Its antigen is unidentified. This TCR derives from a man between 18 and 35 years old in good health. The sample comprised naive CD4+ T cells sorted from blood. Sample subset: CD45RA+ positively selected.

The CDR3 DNA sequence: TGTGCCAGCAGCTCCCGGGACAGCCTAGCCAAAAACATTCAGTACTTC. Translated, it gives CASSSRDSLAKNIQYF. The chain employs TRBV7-9 and TRBJ2-4, with 7 bases fitting TRBD1. The junction had 6 bases not matched to a gene; V was cut back by 4 bases and J by 0 bases. The germline CDR1 and CDR2 sequences are SEHNR and FQNEAQ (reference sequence). The CDR3 totals 16 residues.